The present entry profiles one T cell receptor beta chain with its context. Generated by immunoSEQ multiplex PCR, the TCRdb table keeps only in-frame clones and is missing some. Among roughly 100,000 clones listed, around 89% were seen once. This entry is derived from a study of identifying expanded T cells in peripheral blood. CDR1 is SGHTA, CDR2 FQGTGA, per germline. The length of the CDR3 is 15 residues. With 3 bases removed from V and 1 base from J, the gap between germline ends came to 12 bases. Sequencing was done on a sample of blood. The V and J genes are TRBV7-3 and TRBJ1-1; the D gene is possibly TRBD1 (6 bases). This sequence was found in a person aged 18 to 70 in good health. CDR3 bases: TGTGCCAGCAGCTTGACCGGGACACCGAACACTGAAGCTTTCTTT. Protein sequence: CASSLTGTPNTEAFF.